This T cell receptor (beta chain) was documented in a study of shared clonotypes between healthy human individuals. Only in-frame clones appear in the TCRdb table, and some are missing; sequencing was by immunoSEQ multiplex PCR. The sample has around 750,000 clones; less than 85% are singletons. General study points: The diversity represented, both genetic and in exposure history, was limited by few donors. Some naive CD4 clonotypes, around 4.9%, turned up in common across a handful of donors. Large depth notwithstanding, sorted-subset sequencing proved incomplete by rarefaction. Clonotype sharing among donors was thought likely to change with sequencing depth.

The CDR3 has 12 amino acids. Per germline, CDR1 MDHEN and CDR2 SYDVKM. The J segment lost 2 bases and the V segment lost 10 bases, leaving 5 bases of the junction unmatched. About this clone itself: The antigen remains unidentified.

The source is a woman under 40 in good health. The chain carries TRBV28 and TRBJ2-7; 7 nucleotides agree with TRBD1. The sample consisted of memory CD4+ T cells sorted from blood. As to subset: CD45RA-negative fraction. CDR3 sequence (DNA): TGTGCCATCACCGGGACAGCCTACGAGCAGTACTTC. Translation: CAITGTAYEQYF.